This TCR beta chain derives from a study of OX40 agonist ivuxolimab in advanced cancers. Study-level points and caveats: On average, CD8+ T cells showed a greater number of expanded clones than CD4+.

Trimming removed 3 bases from V and 2 bases from J; junction bases left unmatched: 7. CDR1 and CDR2 from the germline V gene are SQVTM and ANQGSEA. The CDR3 spans 15 residues. TCRdb's table, derived via immunoSEQ multiplex PCR, lists solely in-frame clones and lacks some. The profile covers around 60,000 clones, with about 91% appearing a single time and roughly 12% taken by the ten largest. Comments on this clone: Its specificity is unknown.

Material: CD4+ or CD8+ T cells sorted from blood, obtained in a trial of the OX40 agonist ivuxolimab. The sequence came from an adult with an advanced solid tumor such as melanoma, head and neck, liver or kidney cancer. This sequence joins TRBV29-1 and TRBJ2-3, with TRBD2 identical over 8 bases. DNA for the CDR3: TGCAGCGTTGAGCCTAGCGGGCTTCCCACAGATACGCAGTATTTT. Residues: CSVEPSGLPTDTQYF.